This T cell receptor beta chain was sequenced in a study of T cell responses to AZD1222 COVID-19 vaccine. Study-wide points: Regions 160-218 and 743-854 held dominance among vaccine-associated CD4 TCRs, which spanned spike. Repertoire sampling occurred only after the peak T cell response. It was only a handful of AZD1222 recipients who were seropositive at baseline. Among the donors, most were white British and more were female, and clonal diversity was possibly underestimated.

Turning to this clone: Its specificity is not known.

The repertoire was sequenced with immunoSEQ multiplex PCR; TCRdb's copy has only in-frame clones and lacks some. The table lists some 150,000 clones, about 90% of them singletons, with roughly 2% in the top ten. J gave up 5 bases and V 3 bases, and 2 bases lay outside the gene matches. This CDR3 has 12 amino acids. The germline V gene has CDR1 SGHRS and CDR2 YFSETQ. This TCR was recovered from an adult in good health. V gene TRBV5-1 combines with J gene TRBJ2-7; the match to TRBD1 covers 7 bases. The sample consisted of peripheral blood, taken on day 0 of AZD1222 vaccination. The DNA of the CDR3 is TGCGCCAGCAGCTCACAGGGGAACGAGCAGTACTTC. This codes for CASSSQGNEQYF. The full variable domain, rest sourced from reference TRBV5-1 and TRBJ2-7, is KAGVTQTPRYLIKTRGQQVTLSCSPISGHRSVSWYQQTPGQGLQFLFEYFSETQRNKGNFPGRFSGRQFSNSRSEMNVSTLELGDSALYLCASSSQGNEQYFGPGTRLTVT.